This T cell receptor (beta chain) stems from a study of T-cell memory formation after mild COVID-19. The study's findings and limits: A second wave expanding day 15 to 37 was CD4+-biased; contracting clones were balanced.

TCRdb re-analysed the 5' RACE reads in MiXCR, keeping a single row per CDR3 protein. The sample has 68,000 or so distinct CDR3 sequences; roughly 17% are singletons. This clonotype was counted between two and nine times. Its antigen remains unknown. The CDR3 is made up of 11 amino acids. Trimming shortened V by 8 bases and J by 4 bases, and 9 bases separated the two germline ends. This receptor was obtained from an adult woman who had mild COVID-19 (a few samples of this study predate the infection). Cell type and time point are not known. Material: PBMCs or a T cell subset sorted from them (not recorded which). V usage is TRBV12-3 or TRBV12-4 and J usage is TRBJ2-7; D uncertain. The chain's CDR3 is CASSDGYEQYF. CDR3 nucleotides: TGTGCCAGCTCGGACGGTTACGAGCAGTACTTC.